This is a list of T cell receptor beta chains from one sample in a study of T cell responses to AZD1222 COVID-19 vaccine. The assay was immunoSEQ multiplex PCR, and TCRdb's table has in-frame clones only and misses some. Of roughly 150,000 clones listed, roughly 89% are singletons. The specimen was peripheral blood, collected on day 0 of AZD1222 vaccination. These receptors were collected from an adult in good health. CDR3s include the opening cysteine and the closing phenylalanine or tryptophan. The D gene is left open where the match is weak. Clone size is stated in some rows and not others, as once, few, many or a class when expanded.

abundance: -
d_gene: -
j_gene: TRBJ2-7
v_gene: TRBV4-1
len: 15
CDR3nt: TGCGCCAGCAGCCAAGTGGGGCGCATAACCTACGAGCAGTACTTC
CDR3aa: CASSQVGRITYEQYF

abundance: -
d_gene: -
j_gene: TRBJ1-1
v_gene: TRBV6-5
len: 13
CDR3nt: TGTGCCAGCAGTTACTCTGGGGGACGAGGAGCTTTCTTT
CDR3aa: CASSYSGGRGAFF

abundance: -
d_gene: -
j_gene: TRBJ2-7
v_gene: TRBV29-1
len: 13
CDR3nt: TGCAGCGTTGAAGGAGGGAGATCCTACGAGCAGTACTTC
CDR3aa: CSVEGGRSYEQYF

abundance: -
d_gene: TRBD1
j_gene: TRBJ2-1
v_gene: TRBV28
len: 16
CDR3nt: TGTGCCAGCAGTGACCCGGGACAGGCGCTCGAATTTTCCGGGTTCTTC
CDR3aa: CASSDPGQALEFSGFF

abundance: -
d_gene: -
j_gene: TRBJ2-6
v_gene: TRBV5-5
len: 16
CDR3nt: TGTGCCAGCAGCCCATCTCAACCTTCTGGGGCCAACGTCCTGACTTTC
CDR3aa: CASSPSQPSGANVLTF

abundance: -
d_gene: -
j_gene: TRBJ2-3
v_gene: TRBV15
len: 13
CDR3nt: TGTGCCACCAGCAAGTCCAACACAGATACGCAGTATTTT
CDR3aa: CATSKSNTDTQYF

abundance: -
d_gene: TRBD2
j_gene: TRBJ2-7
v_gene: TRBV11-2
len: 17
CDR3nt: TGTGCCAGCAGCTTAGAGGCCCCCCAGACTAGCGGGTACGAGCAGTACTTC
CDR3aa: CASSLEAPQTSGYEQYF

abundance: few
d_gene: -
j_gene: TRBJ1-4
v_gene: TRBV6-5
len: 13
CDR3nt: TGTGCCAGCAGTTACTCGTTCTCGGAAAAACTGTTTTTT
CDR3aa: CASSYSFSEKLFF

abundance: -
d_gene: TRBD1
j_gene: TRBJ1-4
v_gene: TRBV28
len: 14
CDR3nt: TGTGCCAGCAGTGTAACAGGGGGCAATGAAAAACTGTTTTTT
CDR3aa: CASSVTGGNEKLFF

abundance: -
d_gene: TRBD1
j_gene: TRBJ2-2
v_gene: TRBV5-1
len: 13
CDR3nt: TGCGCCAGCAGCACAGGGGGCGGCGGGGAGCTGTTTTTT
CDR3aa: CASSTGGGGELFF

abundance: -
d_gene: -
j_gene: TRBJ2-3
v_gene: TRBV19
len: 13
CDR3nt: TGTGCCAGTAGTATATACATCGGAGATACGCAGTATTTT
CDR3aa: CASSIYIGDTQYF

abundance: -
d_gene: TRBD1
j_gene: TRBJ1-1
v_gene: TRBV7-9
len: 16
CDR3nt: TGTGCCAGCAGCTTCGGACAGGTGGACGCCGACACTGAAGCTTTCTTT
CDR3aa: CASSFGQVDADTEAFF

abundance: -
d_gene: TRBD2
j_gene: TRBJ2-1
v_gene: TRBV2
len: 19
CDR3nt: TGTGCCAGCAGTGAAGCCATTACGGCTAGCGGGAGTGCATACAATGAGCAGTTCTTC
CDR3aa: CASSEAITASGSAYNEQFF

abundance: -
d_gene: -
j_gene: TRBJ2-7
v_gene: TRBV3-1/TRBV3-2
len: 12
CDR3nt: TGTGCCAGCAGCCAGACTTTTGGCGAGCAGTACTTC
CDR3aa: CASSQTFGEQYF

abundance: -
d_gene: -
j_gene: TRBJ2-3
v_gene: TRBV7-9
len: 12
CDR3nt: TGTGCCAGCAGCCCCACTCGGGATACGCAGTATTTT
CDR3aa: CASSPTRDTQYF

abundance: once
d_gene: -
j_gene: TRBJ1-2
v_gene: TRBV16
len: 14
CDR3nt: TGTGCCAGCAGCCAATCTGGCCAGGGCTATGGCTACACCTTC
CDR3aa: CASSQSGQGYGYTF

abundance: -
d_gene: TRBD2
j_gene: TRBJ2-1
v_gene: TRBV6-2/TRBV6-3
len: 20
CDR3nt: TGTGCCAGCAGTTTACTCCTTGGGACTAGCGGGACTGCTTGGTACAATGAGCAGTTCTTC
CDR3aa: CASSLLLGTSGTAWYNEQFF

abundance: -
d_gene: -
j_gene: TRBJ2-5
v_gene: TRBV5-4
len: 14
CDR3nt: TGTGCCAGCAGCTGGGGTGTAGGAGGGGAGACCCAGTACTTC
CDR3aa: CASSWGVGGETQYF

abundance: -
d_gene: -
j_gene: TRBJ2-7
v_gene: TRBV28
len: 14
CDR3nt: TGTGCCAGCAGTTTACAGGGCTTCTCCTACGAGCAGTACTTC
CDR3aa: CASSLQGFSYEQYF

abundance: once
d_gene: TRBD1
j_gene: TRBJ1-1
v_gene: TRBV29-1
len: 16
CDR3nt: TGCAGCGTCAGGACAGGGATAACTTTGGCGATGGCTGAAGCTTTCTTT
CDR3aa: CSVRTGITLAMAEAFF

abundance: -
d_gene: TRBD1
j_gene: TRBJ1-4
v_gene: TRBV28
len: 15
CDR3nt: TGTGCCAGCAGTCCGACAGGGGCGATGAATGAAAAACTGTTTTTT
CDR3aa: CASSPTGAMNEKLFF

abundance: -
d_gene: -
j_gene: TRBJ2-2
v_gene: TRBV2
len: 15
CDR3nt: TGTGCCAGCAGTGAAACAGGTGCGAACACCGGGGAGCTGTTTTTT
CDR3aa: CASSETGANTGELFF

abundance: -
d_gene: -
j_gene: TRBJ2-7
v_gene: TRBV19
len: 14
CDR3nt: TGTGCCAGTAAAGGAGACAGGTCCTCCTACGAGCAGTACTTC
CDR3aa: CASKGDRSSYEQYF

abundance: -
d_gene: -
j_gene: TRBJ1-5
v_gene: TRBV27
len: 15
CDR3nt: TGTGCCAGCAGTGCCCGGAGGGGCGGCAATCAGCCCCAGCATTTT
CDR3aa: CASSARRGGNQPQHF

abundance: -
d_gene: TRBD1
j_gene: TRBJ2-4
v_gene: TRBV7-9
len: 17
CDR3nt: TGTGCCAGCAGCGTCTTCGGGACAGCGAGGTCAAAAAACATTCAGTACTTC
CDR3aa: CASSVFGTARSKNIQYF

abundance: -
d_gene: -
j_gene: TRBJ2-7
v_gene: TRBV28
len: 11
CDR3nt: TGTGCCACCCGCGAGGGCTACGAGCAGTACTTC
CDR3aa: CATREGYEQYF

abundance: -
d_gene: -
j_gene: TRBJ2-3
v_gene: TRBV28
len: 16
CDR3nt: TGTGCCAGCAGTCCAAGTAGGGGGGCGGGTACAGATACGCAGTATTTT
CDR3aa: CASSPSRGAGTDTQYF

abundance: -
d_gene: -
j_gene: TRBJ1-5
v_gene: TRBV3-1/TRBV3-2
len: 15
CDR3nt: TGTGCCAGCAGCCAAGGTCCGCAGACTAATCAGCCCCAGCATTTT
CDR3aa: CASSQGPQTNQPQHF

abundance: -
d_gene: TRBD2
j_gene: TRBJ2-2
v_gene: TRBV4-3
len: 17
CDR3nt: TGCGCCAGCAGCCAAGATGGCGGCGGGGGTTTAACCGGGGAGCTGTTTTTT
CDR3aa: CASSQDGGGGLTGELFF

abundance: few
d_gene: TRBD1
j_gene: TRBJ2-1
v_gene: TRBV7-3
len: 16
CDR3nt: TGTGCCAGCAGCCGAGAACAGGGGGCAGATAGAAATGAGCAGTTCTTC
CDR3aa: CASSREQGADRNEQFF

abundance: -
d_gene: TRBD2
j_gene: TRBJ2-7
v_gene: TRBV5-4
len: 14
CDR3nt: TGTGCCAGCGAGCGGGACGCCAGCTCCTACGAGCAGTACTTC
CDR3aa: CASERDASSYEQYF

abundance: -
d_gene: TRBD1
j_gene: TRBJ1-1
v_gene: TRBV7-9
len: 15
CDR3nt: TGTGCCAGCAGCCCCTCTCAGACAGGGAGAACTGAAGCTTTCTTT
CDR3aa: CASSPSQTGRTEAFF

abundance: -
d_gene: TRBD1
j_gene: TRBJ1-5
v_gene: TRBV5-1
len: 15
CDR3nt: TGCGCCAGCAGCCCCTTGGGACAGGGAAATCAGCCCCAGCATTTT
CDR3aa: CASSPLGQGNQPQHF

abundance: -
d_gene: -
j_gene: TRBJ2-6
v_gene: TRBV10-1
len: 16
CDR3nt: TGCGCCAGCAGTCAAGGTGTCGGGCCTGGGGCCAACGTCCTGACTTTC
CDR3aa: CASSQGVGPGANVLTF

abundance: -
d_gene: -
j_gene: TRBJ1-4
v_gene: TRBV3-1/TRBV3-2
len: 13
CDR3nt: TGTGCCAGCAGCCGACTAACAGGCGAAAAACTGTTTTTT
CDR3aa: CASSRLTGEKLFF